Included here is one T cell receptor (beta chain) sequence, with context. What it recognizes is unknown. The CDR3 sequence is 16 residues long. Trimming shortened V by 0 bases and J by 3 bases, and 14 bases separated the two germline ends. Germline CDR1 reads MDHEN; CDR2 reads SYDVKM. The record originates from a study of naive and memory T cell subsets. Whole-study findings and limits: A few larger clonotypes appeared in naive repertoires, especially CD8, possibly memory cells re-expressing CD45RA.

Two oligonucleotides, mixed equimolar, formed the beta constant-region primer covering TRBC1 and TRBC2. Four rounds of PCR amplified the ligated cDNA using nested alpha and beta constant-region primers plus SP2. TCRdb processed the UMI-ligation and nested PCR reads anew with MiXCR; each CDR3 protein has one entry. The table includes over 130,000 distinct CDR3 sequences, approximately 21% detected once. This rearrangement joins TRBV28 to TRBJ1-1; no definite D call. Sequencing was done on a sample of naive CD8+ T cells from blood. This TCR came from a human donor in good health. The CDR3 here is CASSLWGGDLDTEAFF. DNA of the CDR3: TGTGCCAGCAGTTTATGGGGCGGGGATCTGGACACTGAAGCTTTCTTT.